Sequencing of this TCR beta chain was carried out in a study of patients and donors after allogeneic stem cell transplantation. MiXCR, run by TCRdb on the RT-PCR reads, gives a single entry per CDR3 protein. Among fewer than 500,000 distinct CDR3 sequences listed, 16% were seen once. Germline assignment: CDR1 SGHKS and CDR2 YYEKEE (reference sequence). V dropped 0 bases and J dropped 4 bases, with 14 bases sitting between them. The CDR3 consists of 15 residues. The receptor was isolated from a human donor who was either an allogeneic HSCT recipient or a stem cell or donor lymphocyte infusion donor (not recorded which). It is not recorded whose cells these are; they may come from a transplant donor. Sequencing was performed on blood, either unsorted or a sorted T cell fraction (not recorded which). The J gene is TRBJ2-7, the V gene TRBV5-5; D is unclear. The CDR3 sequence: CASSLGSRGIYEQYF. The DNA of the CDR3 is TGTGCCAGCAGCTTGGGGTCTAGAGGCATATACGAGCAGTACTTC.